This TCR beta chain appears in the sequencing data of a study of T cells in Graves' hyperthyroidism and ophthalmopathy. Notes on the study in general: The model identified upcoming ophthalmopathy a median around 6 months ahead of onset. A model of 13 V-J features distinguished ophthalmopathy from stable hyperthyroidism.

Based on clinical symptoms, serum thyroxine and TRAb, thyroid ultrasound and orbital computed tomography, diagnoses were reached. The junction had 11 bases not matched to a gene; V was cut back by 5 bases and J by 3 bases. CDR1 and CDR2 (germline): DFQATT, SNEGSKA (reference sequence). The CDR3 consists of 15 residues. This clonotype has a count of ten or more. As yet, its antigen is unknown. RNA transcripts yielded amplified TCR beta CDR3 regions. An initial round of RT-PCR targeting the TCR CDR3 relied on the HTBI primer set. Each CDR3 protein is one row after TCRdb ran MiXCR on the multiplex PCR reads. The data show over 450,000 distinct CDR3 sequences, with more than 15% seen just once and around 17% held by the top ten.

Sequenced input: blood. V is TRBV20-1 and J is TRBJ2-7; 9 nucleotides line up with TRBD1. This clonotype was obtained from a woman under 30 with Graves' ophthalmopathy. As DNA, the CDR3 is TGCAGTGCTGTTGACCGGGACAGGGACTTCTACGAGCAGTACTTC. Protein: CSAVDRDRDFYEQYF.